Below, 22 T cell receptor beta chains from the same sample are listed, as sequenced in a study of low-dose radiotherapy and immunotherapy resistance in tumors. PCR amplification of the TCRs was performed with Phusion for 20 PCR cycles, and it relied on a constant-region primer together with a V-primer adapter. From the reads, TCRdb called clonotypes with MiXCR, one entry per CDR3 protein. In the table there are some 45,000 distinct CDR3 sequences, about 11% of which are singletons. The time point was: before trial treatment. The sample was PBMCs, taken before treatment. These receptors were collected from a female donor with ovarian cancer.

This clonotype was observed at least ten times. The germline gene is not matched at one end of the junction; a read error may be the cause. This chain joins TRBV5-1 and TRBJ2-1; D perhaps matches TRBD2 (6 bases). The V gene's germline CDR1 is SGHRS and CDR2 YFSETQ. The CDR3 length is 16 residues. CDR3 in DNA: TGTGCCAGCAGCCGATCCGGACTGGCGGGACACAATGAGCAGTTCTTC. This translates into CASSRSGLAGHNEQFF.

This clonotype came up many times. V is TRBV29-1 and J is TRBJ1-1; D perhaps matches TRBD1 (5 bases). Germline CDR1 and CDR2: SQVTM and ANQGSEA. The CDR3 runs 14 residues. Trimming left V 5 bases short and J 1 base short, with 14 bases between. The DNA of the CDR3 is TGCAGCGTTCTCTCGGACACAACGAACACTGAAGCTTTCTTT. Translating gives CSVLSDTTNTEAFF.

About this clonotype: One base separates it from a far larger clone, so it is likely a read error. The chain uses TRBV23-1 and TRBJ2-1; 9 bases are a match to TRBD1. TRBV23-1 is recorded as an ORF, its role being uncertain. J lost 10 bases, V lost 0 bases, and 7 bases had no gene match. CDR3 length: 15 residues. CDR3 in amino acids: CASSQSGTGHYEQFF. DNA of the CDR3: TGCGCCAGCAGTCAATCGGGGACAGGGCACTACGAGCAGTTCTTC.

This clonotype was detected many times. V usage is TRBV3-1 and J usage is TRBJ2-3; 8 bases fit TRBD2. The CDR3 is 15 amino acids. From germline, CDR1 is LGHDT and CDR2 YNNKEL (reference sequence). The V gene end was trimmed by 4 bases and the J gene end by 2 bases; junction bases not matched to a gene: 5. In nucleotides, the CDR3 is TGTGCCAGCAGCCTACGGGGGGGAGACACAGATACGCAGTATTTT. Its protein product is CASSLRGGDTDTQYF.

This clonotype has a handful of counts. J is TRBJ2-5 and V is TRBV5-6; D tentatively reads TRBD1 or TRBD2 (5 bases each). V was clipped by 5 bases and J by 5 bases, with 19 bases between them. Germline V gene data show CDR1 as SGHDT and CDR2 as YYEEEE. There are 15 residues in the CDR3. CDR3 in amino acids: CASSEPNRDDETQYF. CDR3 coding DNA: TGTGCCAGCAGTGAACCAAACCGGGACGACGAGACCCAGTACTTC.

This clonotype was counted at least ten times. This chain links TRBV11-3 with TRBJ2-1; possibly TRBD1 or TRBD2 for D (6 bases each). The CDR3 consists of 16 residues. Trimming pared 4 bases from V and 0 bases from J, leaving 13 bases between. CDR1 is SGHNT and CDR2 is YENEEA in the germline V gene. The chain's CDR3 is CASSSRGPSSYNEQFF. The CDR3 bases are TGTGCCAGCAGCTCCCGGGGGCCGAGCTCCTACAATGAGCAGTTCTTC.

This clonotype has a count of ten or more. The rearrangement links TRBV5-8 to TRBJ2-4, with D maybe TRBD2 (5 bases). Germline CDR1 and CDR2: SGHTS and YDEGEE. V dropped 5 bases and J dropped 2 bases, with 14 bases sitting between them. This CDR3 has 15 residues. The CDR3 loop is CASREGGLSKNIQYF. DNA for the CDR3: TGTGCCAGCAGGGAAGGTGGACTGTCCAAAAACATTCAGTACTTC.

This clonotype has ten or more counts. The V gene is TRBV18, the J gene TRBJ2-7; 9 nucleotides agree with TRBD2. CDR1 is KGHSH, CDR2 LQKENI, per germline. Trimming at V came to 4 bases and at J to 5 bases, leaving 6 bases not matched to a gene. This CDR3 is built from 14 residues. This CDR3 reads CASSQGLAFDEQYF. In DNA, the CDR3 is TGTGCCAGCTCACAGGGACTAGCCTTCGACGAGCAGTACTTC. The entire variable domain, with the rest obtained from reference TRBV18 and TRBJ2-7, is as follows: NAGVMQNPRHLVRRRGQEARLRCSPMKGHSHVYWYRQLPEEGLKFMVYLQKENIIDESGMPKERFSAEFPKEGPSILRIQQVVRGDSAAYFCASSQGLAFDEQYFGPGTRLTVT.

This clonotype was counted many times. One end of the junction does not line up with germline, which may come from a read error. V gene TRBV5-1 combines with J gene TRBJ2-2; D might be TRBD1 (5 bases). Per the germline V gene, CDR1 is SGHRS and CDR2 is YFSETQ. The CDR3 consists of 17 residues. The CDR3 spells CASSLAPGNVNTGELFF. CDR3 bases: TGTGCCAGCAGCTTGGCCCCAGGGAATGTTAACACCGGGGAGCTGTTTTTT.

This clonotype was seen ten or more times. V usage is TRBV11-2 and J usage is TRBJ2-6; possibly TRBD1 for D (5 bases). The CDR3 covers 13 residues. V was shortened by 11 bases and J by 2 bases, with 10 bases between the two germline ends. Germline CDR1 SGHAT, CDR2 FQNNGV. The CDR3 spells CAGWGTGANVLTF. The CDR3 DNA reads as TGTGCCGGCTGGGGCACTGGGGCCAACGTCCTGACTTTC.

This clonotype was observed a few times. One base separates it from a far larger clone, so it is likely a read error. V and J are TRBV6-6 and TRBJ2-1; 8 bases fit TRBD1. Germline V gene data show CDR1 as MNHNY and CDR2 as SVGAGI (reference sequence). This CDR3 spans 14 amino acids. J lost 10 bases, V lost 6 bases, and 11 bases had no gene match. CDR3 coding DNA: TGTGCCAGCAGGTCCCCAGGGGGCTCCGAAGAGCAGTTCTTC. Its translation: CASRSPGGSEEQFF.

The chain links TRBV5-6 to TRBJ1-5; TRBD1 matches 9 bases. V was pared by 2 bases and J by 1 base, with 4 bases of the junction left unmatched. The germline V gene has CDR1 SGHDT and CDR2 YYEEEE. This CDR3 is built from 16 residues. The CDR3 DNA follows: TGTGCCAGCAGCTTAGGGACAGGGACAAGCAATCAGCCCCAGCATTTT. It translates to CASSLGTGTSNQPQHF.

This clonotype was found many times. The CDR3 reads CASSRGANTEAFF. The CDR3 DNA reads as TGTGCCAGCAGTAGGGGGGCGAACACTGAAGCTTTCTTT. The rearrangement uses TRBV12-3 or TRBV12-4 and TRBJ1-1; TRBD1 is a possible D gene (6 bases). This CDR3 has 13 residues. V dropped 5 bases and J dropped 1 base, with 8 bases sitting between them.

As concerns this clonotype: The likely explanation is a read error, given a far larger clone one base away. The chain combines TRBV13 with TRBJ2-3, with 7 bases that match TRBD1. The CDR3 totals 13 residues. Germline V gene sequence: CDR1 PRHDT, CDR2 FYEKMQ (reference sequence). V trimming: 7 bases; J trimming: 4 bases; junction bases outside the gene matches: 5. The CDR3 is CASNRDSADTQYF. The CDR3 DNA sequence: TGTGCCAGCAACCGGGACAGCGCAGATACGCAGTATTTT. The variable domain in full, with the rest retrieved from reference TRBV13 and TRBJ2-3, is AAGVIQSPRHLIKEKRETATLKCYPIPRHDTVYWYQQGPGQDPQFLISFYEKMQSDKGSIPDRFSAQQFSDYHSELNMSSLELGDSALYFCASNRDSADTQYFGPGTRLTVL.

The chain has TRBV20-1 and TRBJ1-4; TRBD1 matches at 7 bases. Trimming cost V 0 bases and J 0 bases; bases outside gene matches: 4. CDR1 is DFQATT, CDR2 SNEGSKA, per germline (reference sequence). The length of the CDR3 is 16 residues. The CDR3 bases are TGCAGTGCTAGAGATCAGGGGGATGCAACTAATGAAAAACTGTTTTTT. Its translation is CSARDQGDATNEKLFF.

This clonotype was seen many times. The rearrangement links TRBV23-1 to TRBJ2-4; unclear D gene. TRBV23-1 is an ORF, with its function uncertain. With 0 bases removed from V and 0 bases from J, the gap between germline ends came to 9 bases. The CDR3 runs 16 residues. The CDR3 DNA is TGCGCCAGCAGTCAATCAAGCCGCTTAGCCAAAAACATTCAGTACTTC. Protein product: CASSQSSRLAKNIQYF.

The chain links TRBV2 to TRBJ2-7; the D is unclear. V lost 5 bases to trimming and J lost 6 bases, with 20 bases between them. Germline CDR1 SNHLY, CDR2 FYNNEI. This CDR3 is 15 amino acids long. CDR3 sequence reads: CASSSAGRSGVEQYF. CDR3 coding DNA: TGTGCCAGCAGTTCCGCAGGCCGGTCTGGGGTCGAGCAGTACTTC.

This clonotype was seen many times. The chain carries TRBV5-4 and TRBJ1-4; no clear D gene. Germline assignment: CDR1 SGHNT and CDR2 YYREEE (reference sequence). This CDR3 has 13 residues. V lost 3 bases and J lost 8, with 11 bases in between. The CDR3 nucleotides read TGTGCCAGCAGCTCCACTCCGTTGGAAAAACTGTTTTTT. As protein: CASSSTPLEKLFF.

This clonotype was seen many times. The chain combines TRBV28 with TRBJ1-2; 10 bases are a match to TRBD1. Trimming cost V 9 bases and J 5 bases; bases outside gene matches: 3. The CDR3 consists of 12 residues. Germline V gene lookup returns CDR1 MDHEN and CDR2 SYDVKM. DNA of the CDR3: TGTGCCAGTTGGGACAGGGGTTATGGCTACACCTTC. Translation gives CASWDRGYGYTF.

In its sample, this clonotype was seen many times. This chain uses TRBV20-1 with TRBJ2-7, with 11 bases that match TRBD1. The CDR3 is 12 amino acids. Germline trimming cut 5 bases from V and 5 bases from J; bases unmatched to any gene: 2. Per germline, CDR1 DFQATT and CDR2 SNEGSKA (reference sequence). CDR3 sequence: CSAGQGANEQYF. The CDR3 DNA sequence: TGCAGTGCTGGACAGGGGGCTAACGAGCAGTACTTC.

This clonotype was seen many times. For the CDR3, the DNA is TGTGCCAGCAGTGAAGACCGGACTCCTCAAGGCACAGATACGCAGTATTTT. It translates to CASSEDRTPQGTDTQYF. The V gene is TRBV6-1, the J gene TRBJ2-3; D possibly corresponds to TRBD2 (5 bases). The CDR3 sequence is 17 residues long. The ends were cut back, 1 base at V and 1 base at J, with 15 bases in the middle. The germline CDR1 and CDR2 sequences are MNHNS and SASEGT.

This clonotype has more than one count but fewer than ten. The gene calls are TRBV18 and TRBJ2-7; D may be TRBD1 (5 bases). CDR3 size: 14 residues. V was trimmed by 3 bases and J by 6 bases, leaving 15 bases between them. Germline V gene data show CDR1 as KGHSH and CDR2 as LQKENI. CDR3 sequence reads: CASSPSSWGPEQYF. The CDR3 nucleotides read TGTGCCAGCTCACCCTCGAGCTGGGGCCCCGAGCAGTACTTC.